A single sample is the source of the 25 T cell receptor beta chains below, sequenced in a study of blood T cell repertoires in COVID-19. Here immunoSEQ multiplex PCR was the method, and the copy in TCRdb shows in-frame clones only, minus some. The data hold fewer than 80,000 clones, with around 90% observed a single time. The sample consisted of peripheral blood. The source of these receptors is a man aged 50-60 years with acute or convalescent COVID-19.

In DNA form, the CDR3 reads TGTGCCAGCTCACCAATTAGCGGGGCTGGGGCCAACGTCCTGACTTTC. Its translation is CASSPISGAGANVLTF. The gene calls are TRBV18 and TRBJ2-6; TRBD2 agrees at 8 bases. CDR1 and CDR2 (germline): KGHSH, LQKENI. V lost 2 bases and J lost 2; bases outside the gene matches: 2. CDR3 size: 16 residues.

V usage is TRBV9 and J usage is TRBJ2-2; D unclear. Germline lookup yields CDR1 SGDLS and CDR2 YYNGEE. Trimming took 0 bases from V and 5 from J, leaving 14 bases between them. The CDR3 sequence is 16 residues long. The CDR3: CASSVESVAGTGELFF. Here the CDR3 DNA reads TGTGCCAGCAGCGTAGAGTCAGTAGCTGGAACCGGGGAGCTGTTTTTT.

The CDR3 nucleotides are TGTGCCAGTAGTATAGGGGTAGCCGGGGCCAACGTCCTGACTTTC. This sequence encodes CASSIGVAGANVLTF. The chain employs TRBV19 and TRBJ2-6; D call uncertain. The length of the CDR3 is 15 residues. Per the germline V gene, CDR1 is LNHDA and CDR2 is SQIVND (reference sequence). V lost 1 base and J lost 4, with 8 bases in between.

The gene calls are TRBV30 and TRBJ2-6, with a tentative D call TRBD1 (5 bases). The length of the CDR3 is 14 residues. From germline, CDR1 is GTSNPN and CDR2 SVGIG (reference sequence). Trimming cost V 5 bases and J 4 bases, with 12 bases left between them. CDR3 sequence: CAWGWGSGANVLTF. Here the CDR3 DNA reads TGTGCCTGGGGTTGGGGCTCAGGGGCCAACGTCCTGACTTTC. The full variable domain, with the rest looked up from reference TRBV30 and TRBJ2-6, is SQTIHQWPATLVQPVGSPLSLECTVEGTSNPNLYWYRQAAGRGLQLLFYSVGIGQISSEVPQNLSASRPQDRQFILSSKKLLLSDSGFYLCAWGWGSGANVLTFGAGSRLTVL.

The V gene is TRBV19, the J gene TRBJ2-2; D possibly corresponds to TRBD2 (6 bases). This CDR3 comprises 14 residues. Trimming removed 5 bases at V and 4 bases at J, with 11 bases between. CDR1 and CDR2 from the germline V gene are LNHDA and SQIVND (reference sequence). CDR3 sequence reads: CASSSGLSTGELFF. The CDR3 region has the DNA TGTGCCAGTAGTTCGGGACTTTCCACCGGGGAGCTGTTTTTT. The full variable domain, its missing parts supplied by reference TRBV19 and TRBJ2-2, is DGGITQSPKYLFRKEGQNVTLSCEQNLNHDAMYWYRQDPGQGLRLIYYSQIVNDFQKGDIAEGYSVSREKKESFPLTVTSAQKNPTAFYLCASSSGLSTGELFFGEGSRLTVL.

This clone came up once. This chain joins TRBV7-8 and TRBJ1-2, with 9 bases that match TRBD1. Germline V CDR1 and CDR2: SGHVS, FQNEAQ. This CDR3 region has 13 residues. The junction had 5 bases not matched to a gene; V was cut back by 5 bases and J by 7 bases. CDR3 nucleotides: TGTGCCAGCAGCCGGGACAGGGTTAGTGGCTACACCTTC. The encoded protein is CASSRDRVSGYTF.

This chain uses TRBV27 with TRBJ2-1; 9 positions agree with TRBD1. V dropped 4 bases and J dropped 6; count of bases not matched to a gene: 13. The germline gives CDR1 MNHEY, CDR2 SMNVEV (reference sequence). The CDR3 is made up of 17 amino acids. The DNA of the CDR3 is TGTGCCAGCAGTTCAATAACCGGGACAGGGACGGGCAATGAGCAGTTCTTC. This codes for CASSSITGTGTGNEQFF.

V usage is TRBV5-1 and J usage is TRBJ2-2; a possible D gene is TRBD1 (6 bases). The CDR3 is made up of 14 amino acids. Trimming removed 6 bases from V and 2 bases from J, with 11 bases in between. CDR1 is SGHRS, CDR2 YFSETQ, per germline. For the CDR3, the DNA is TGCGCCAGCACTCGAGGGGGAAACACCGGGGAGCTGTTTTTT. This translates into CASTRGGNTGELFF.

This clone appeared once. The V gene is TRBV6-1, the J gene TRBJ1-5; TRBD1 matches 8 bases. V lost 0 bases, J lost 8 bases, and 6 bases stayed unmatched. CDR1 and CDR2 from the germline V gene are MNHNS and SASEGT. This CDR3 spans 15 amino acids. CDR3 in amino acids: CASSEARSGGEPQHF. The CDR3 region has the DNA TGTGCCAGCAGTGAAGCTCGGTCAGGGGGCGAGCCCCAGCATTTT.

This rearrangement joins TRBV29-1 to TRBJ2-1; D is perhaps TRBD1 (7 bases). Germline lookup yields CDR1 SQVTM and CDR2 ANQGSEA. With 3 bases removed from V and 3 bases from J, the gap between germline ends came to 12 bases. The CDR3 is made up of 14 amino acids. CDR3 residues: CSVEEGAGYNEQFF. CDR3 bases: TGCAGCGTTGAGGAGGGGGCGGGCTACAATGAGCAGTTCTTC.

Points on this clone: At one of its ends the junction is not consistent with the germline gene, which may arise from a read error. The chain carries TRBV2 and TRBJ1-1, with TRBD1 matching over 8 bases. The CDR3 contains 14 residues. Germline lookup yields CDR1 SNHLY and CDR2 FYNNEI. CDR3 residues: CASIQSPGTGNPGF. DNA for the CDR3: TGTGCCAGCATCCAGAGTCCCGGGACAGGTAACCCCGGCTTT.

The chain recombines TRBV11-2 with TRBJ2-5; 7 bases match TRBD1. In germline, CDR1 is SGHAT, CDR2 FQNNGV. CDR3 length: 17 amino acids. J gave up 5 bases and V 1 base, and 13 bases lay outside the gene matches. The CDR3 here is CASSLAPVGGVGETQYF. The DNA for the CDR3 is TGTGCCAGCAGCTTAGCCCCGGTAGGGGGCGTCGGGGAGACCCAGTACTTC.

This clone was recorded once. The chain joins TRBV2 to TRBJ2-4, with D hard to call. Trimming stripped 9 bases from V and 0 bases from J, with 21 bases between. The CDR3 runs to 17 residues. Germline CDR1 reads SNHLY; CDR2 reads FYNNEI. This chain's CDR3 is CASTTNPGHLAKNIQYF. The CDR3 region has the DNA TGTGCCAGTACCACGAACCCCGGTCATCTAGCCAAAAACATTCAGTACTTC.

V and J are TRBV4-1 and TRBJ2-7; D possibly corresponds to TRBD1 (6 bases). This CDR3 is built from 14 residues. Per the germline V gene, CDR1 is MGHRA and CDR2 is YSYEKL. V dropped 1 base and J dropped 4 bases, with 11 bases sitting between them. For the CDR3, the DNA is TGCGCCAGCAGCCAAGTTCGGCAGGGGTACGAGCAGTACTTC. Translating gives CASSQVRQGYEQYF.

This chain uses TRBV19 with TRBJ2-1; 10 bases align to TRBD2. Unmatched junction bases numbered 3, after V lost 7 bases and J lost 3 bases. The CDR3 runs 14 residues. Germline-derived CDR1 and CDR2 are LNHDA and SQIVND (reference sequence). CDR3 coding DNA: TGTGCCAGTAACCCTAGCGGGAGCTACAATGAGCAGTTCTTC. Its protein product is CASNPSGSYNEQFF.

V is TRBV7-9 and J is TRBJ1-6; weak D call: TRBD1 (6 bases). Germline V gives CDR1 SEHNR, CDR2 FQNEAQ (reference sequence). V lost 5 bases, J lost 7 bases, and 15 bases lay in between. CDR3 length equals 15 residues. This CDR3 is CASSPPGQRNSPLHF. DNA of the CDR3: TGTGCCAGCAGCCCACCCGGACAGAGAAATTCACCCCTCCACTTT.

The genes are TRBV7-9 and TRBJ1-2; tentative D call: TRBD1 (6 bases). CDR1 is SEHNR, CDR2 FQNEAQ, per germline (reference sequence). This CDR3 spans 13 amino acids. Trimming took off 3 bases at V and 4 bases at J, with 9 bases between the two ends. CDR3 loop: CASSLDSPYGYTF. The CDR3 DNA reads as TGTGCCAGCAGCTTGGACAGCCCCTATGGCTACACCTTC.

The rearrangement uses TRBV19 and TRBJ1-2, with 9 bases aligning to TRBD1. CDR1 LNHDA and CDR2 SQIVND come from the germline V gene (reference sequence). This CDR3 contains 15 residues. V shed 0 bases and J 5 bases; nucleotides not matched to a gene: 4. CDR3 DNA: TGTGCCAGTAGTATAGATGGGACAGGGCGGTATGGCTACACCTTC. It yields the protein CASSIDGTGRYGYTF.

This clone was seen more than once but under ten times. The J gene is TRBJ1-6, the V gene TRBV10-3; a weak D match, TRBD1 (6 bases). The CDR3 is 15 amino acids. V lost 5 bases and J lost 8, with 16 bases in between. The germline V gene encodes CDR1 ENHRY and CDR2 SYGVKD. Here the CDR3 DNA reads TGTGCCATCAGTATGCAGACAGGCCCTGATTCACCCCTCCACTTT. Translated, it gives CAISMQTGPDSPLHF.

The chain recombines TRBV18 with TRBJ1-3; 8 bases are shared with TRBD1. This CDR3 has 16 residues. Germline V lookup: CDR1 KGHSH, CDR2 LQKENI. The J segment lost 0 bases and the V segment lost 4 bases, leaving 5 bases of the junction unmatched. CDR3 DNA sequence: TGTGCCAGCTCACTCCAGGGGGCCCACTCTGGAAACACCATATATTTT. Residues: CASSLQGAHSGNTIYF.

This chain joins TRBV27 and TRBJ2-1; TRBD2 matches at 12 bases. CDR3 length: 18 residues. With 3 bases clipped from V and 6 bases from J, the junction kept 12 bases outside the gene matches. Germline loops: CDR1 MNHEY, CDR2 SMNVEV (reference sequence). The CDR3: CASSFWLAGGPMGNEQFF. CDR3 DNA sequence: TGTGCCAGCAGTTTTTGGCTAGCGGGAGGGCCAATGGGCAATGAGCAGTTCTTC.

This chain joins TRBV10-2 and TRBJ2-2; the D gene is possibly TRBD1 (5 bases). Germline V gene lookup returns CDR1 WSHSY and CDR2 SAAADI. CDR3 length equals 12 residues. The V end was cut by 6 bases, the J end by 4 bases, with 6 bases between. The CDR3: CASRTGTGELFF. CDR3 bases: TGCGCCAGCAGAACAGGCACCGGGGAGCTGTTTTTT.

The chain recombines TRBV6-5 with TRBJ2-5, with 9 nucleotides matching TRBD2. V was clipped by 7 bases and J by 1 base; unmatched bases: 4. Germline V gene sequence: CDR1 MNHEY, CDR2 SVGAGI. The CDR3 length is 14 residues. This CDR3 reads CASTLAGVQETQYF. CDR3 nucleotide sequence: TGTGCCAGCACTTTAGCGGGGGTCCAAGAGACCCAGTACTTC.

The V call is TRBV19, the J call TRBJ2-3; D may be TRBD1 (6 bases). The CDR3 sequence is 14 residues long. Germline V CDR1 and CDR2: LNHDA, SQIVND (reference sequence). The V and J ends lost 6 bases and 5 bases respectively, with 15 bases between them. The CDR3 is CASRSRGPGDTQYF. Written as DNA, the CDR3 is TGTGCCAGTAGATCCAGGGGCCCTGGAGATACGCAGTATTTT.

The chain uses TRBV4-3 and TRBJ2-1; TRBD1 is a possible D gene (6 bases). The CDR3 is 15 amino acids. The germline gives CDR1 LGHNA, CDR2 YSLEER. Between the trimmed V and J ends, which lost 0 bases and 0 bases, there was a span of 6 bases. CDR3 DNA: TGCGCCAGCAGCCAAGAAGGGGGCTCCTACAATGAGCAGTTCTTC. This codes for CASSQEGGSYNEQFF.